Given below is one T cell receptor beta chain in context. The entry originates in a study of blood T cell repertoires in COVID-19. Study-wide context: Italy, Spain and the United States were the sources of the convalescent and acute COVID-19 samples.

The CDR3 is made up of 15 amino acids. Germline values: CDR1 SGHTA, CDR2 FQGTGA. The junction had 5 bases not matched to a gene; V was cut back by 5 bases and J by 2 bases. The authors' processing: Amplification of reference gene primers was used by the study to estimate nucleated cell counts. TCRdb's table, derived via immunoSEQ multiplex PCR, lists solely in-frame clones and lacks some. The DNA gave D and trimming, while V, J and clone size come from that table. This table has 140,000 or so clones, approximately 79% appearing once. The receptor was isolated from a man aged 45-60 years with active or convalescent COVID-19. The gene calls are TRBV7-3 and TRBJ1-3; 8 bases map to TRBD1. The sequencing input was peripheral blood. For the CDR3, the DNA is TGTGCCAGCAGCCGATCGACAGGGGCTGGAAACACCATATATTTT. Encoded protein: CASSRSTGAGNTIYF.